This T cell receptor (beta chain) was recorded in a study of blood T cell repertoires in COVID-19. Turning to the study itself: Sources were T cells, B-cell-depleted T cells, or PBMCs; the material itself was cDNA or gDNA.

This clone was counted once. Generated by immunoSEQ multiplex PCR, the TCRdb table keeps only in-frame clones and is missing some. The sample includes roughly 200,000 clones, approximately 90% of them seen just once. Germline values: CDR1 SGHAT, CDR2 FQNNGV. Trimming removed 5 bases from V and 8 bases from J, with 18 bases in between. The CDR3 loop spans 14 amino acids. The sequenced material came from peripheral blood. This receptor was taken from a woman between 50 and 59 years old with COVID-19, enrolled during active disease. The J gene is TRBJ1-2, the V gene TRBV11-2, with D uncertain. CDR3 residues: CASSPRGPGEGYTF. DNA of the CDR3: TGTGCCAGCAGCCCCCGCGGGCCAGGAGAGGGCTACACCTTC.